This is a list of T cell receptor beta chains from one sample in a study of identical twins. TCRdb analysed the 5' RACE reads with MiXCR anew, one entry per CDR3 protein. Of 700,000 or so distinct CDR3 sequences listed, over 8.5% are singletons. The sample also formed part of further work on yellow fever vaccine responses in identical twins.

The specimen was PBMCs. The origin of the receptors is a woman aged 18-29 years in good health. CDR3s include the opening cysteine and the closing phenylalanine or tryptophan. A D gene is named only where the DNA matches it firmly. Only some rows state a clone size, as once, few, many or a class for expanded clones.

>NA|TRBD2|TRBJ2-6|TRBV12-3/TRBV12-4
TGTGCCAGCAGTCTGACTAGCGGGAGTTCTGGGGCCAACGTCCTGACTTTC
CASSLTSGSSGANVLTF
>NA|TRBD2|TRBJ2-7|TRBV7-3
TGTGCCAGCAGCTACCCCCAAACTAGCGGGGGGGCTGGTTACGAGCAGTACTTC
CASSYPQTSGGAGYEQYF
>NA|NA|TRBJ2-3|TRBV7-2
TGTGCCAGCAGCCTTCGGGGTGGGGCCGATACGCAGCAGTATTTT
CASSLRGGADTQQYF
>few|NA|TRBJ2-5|TRBV20-1
TGCAGTGCTAGGAGCCTTTCGGGGGAGACCCAGTACTTC
CSARSLSGETQYF
>many|TRBD2|TRBJ2-7|TRBV4-2
TGTGCCAGCAGCCAAGAACTAGCGGGGGGATCCTCGTCCTACGAGCAGTACTTC
CASSQELAGGSSSYEQYF
>few|NA|TRBJ2-1|TRBV5-1
TGCGCCAGCAGCCTGACTAGAGGGGAGAACAATGAGCAGTTCTTC
CASSLTRGENNEQFF
>NA|NA|TRBJ2-5|TRBV30
TGTGCCTGGAGTGTACTGGGATTCCAAGAGACCCAGTACTTC
CAWSVLGFQETQYF
>many|NA|TRBJ2-3|TRBV7-2
TGTGCCAGCAGCGTTCAAACCCCCCCAGATACGCAGTATTTT
CASSVQTPPDTQYF
>few|NA|TRBJ2-7|TRBV6-5
TGTGCCAGCAGTCCCCGAGGTGCCGAGCAGTACTTC
CASSPRGAEQYF
>many|NA|TRBJ2-5|TRBV24-1
TGTGCCACCAGTGAGGCAGGGAGGGAGACCCAGTACTTC
CATSEAGRETQYF
>many|NA|TRBJ2-1|TRBV28
TGTGCCAGCACCCGAGGGAGGAGGGCATGGAATGAGCAGTTCTTC
CASTRGRRAWNEQFF
>NA|NA|TRBJ1-5|TRBV7-2
TGTGCCAGCAGCTTAGCACCGTACGGCAATCAGCCCCAGCATTTT
CASSLAPYGNQPQHF
>few|TRBD2|TRBJ2-7|TRBV28
TGTGCCAGCAGCCCAACCGGACTAGCGGGGCACTACGAGCAGTACTTC
CASSPTGLAGHYEQYF
>NA|NA|TRBJ1-2|TRBV25-1
TGTGCCAGCAGTGAACCTCTATCGGGGGGCTACACCTTC
CASSEPLSGGYTF
>NA|TRBD2|TRBJ2-3|TRBV20-1
TGCAGTGCTAGACCCCTAGGGACTAGCGGCACAGATACGCAGTATTTT
CSARPLGTSGTDTQYF
>NA|NA|TRBJ2-2|TRBV11-1
TGTGCCAGCAGCCACCCCCGGACAAGCCAGAACACCGGGGAGCTGTTTTTT
CASSHPRTSQNTGELFF
>NA|TRBD1|TRBJ1-1|TRBV28
TGTGCCAGCAGTTTGCCCTACCGGGACAGGGCGAACACTGAAGCTTTCTTT
CASSLPYRDRANTEAFF
>NA|NA|TRBJ2-2|TRBV11-3
TGTGCCAGCAGCCCGGTCGCAGGGCCCAACACCGGGGAGCTGTTTTTT
CASSPVAGPNTGELFF
>few|NA|TRBJ2-7|TRBV11-1
TGTGCCAGCAGCTTTGTCCCGCCCGCAGACAGGCCTCCCTACGAGCAGTACTTC
CASSFVPPADRPPYEQYF
>many|NA|TRBJ1-1|TRBV12-3/TRBV12-4
TGTGCCAGCAGTCCAGGGAGGATGAACACTGAAGCTTTCTTT
CASSPGRMNTEAFF
>few|TRBD2|TRBJ2-1|TRBV20-1
TGCAGTGCTAGACGGCCTAGCGGGAACAATGAGCAGTTCTTC
CSARRPSGNNEQFF
>few|TRBD1|TRBJ2-2|TRBV5-1
TGCGCCAGCAGCCGACAGGGGGATTCCGGGGAGCTGTTTTTT
CASSRQGDSGELFF
>NA|NA|TRBJ2-7|TRBV11-3
TGTGCCAGCAGCTCGAATCCTTACGAGCAGTACTTC
CASSSNPYEQYF
>few|TRBD1|TRBJ2-1|TRBV7-8
TGTGCCAGCAGCAGGGACAGGCTGGGGGATGAGCAGTTCTTC
CASSRDRLGDEQFF
>NA|NA|TRBJ2-3|TRBV11-2
TGTGCCAGCAGCTCGCTCGGTGGGGGGAGCACAGATACGCAGTATTTT
CASSSLGGGSTDTQYF
>few|NA|TRBJ2-7|TRBV6-6
TGTGCCAGCAGATTTAGGGGGGTCAACGAGCAGTACTTC
CASRFRGVNEQYF
>few|TRBD2|TRBJ2-1|TRBV4-3
TGCGCCAGCAGCCAAGCCCGAACACCTAGCGGGGGCTACAATGAGCAGTTCTTC
CASSQARTPSGGYNEQFF
>NA|NA|TRBJ2-2|TRBV3-1
TGTGCCAGCAGCCAAGATGGGGGGGGGGAGCTGTTTTTT
CASSQDGGGELFF
>NA|TRBD1|TRBJ2-7|TRBV20-1
TGCAGTGCTAGGTCCGGGACAGGGGGACCTAGGGAGCAGTACTTC
CSARSGTGGPREQYF
>many|NA|TRBJ1-5|TRBV27
TGTGCCAGCAGTTTACTAAGCAATCAGCCCCAGCATTTT
CASSLLSNQPQHF
>few|TRBD2|TRBJ2-7|TRBV24-1
TGTGCCACCAGTGATTGGGCTAGCGGGAGCTACGAGCAGTACTTC
CATSDWASGSYEQYF
>few|TRBD1|TRBJ2-2|TRBV2
TGTGCCAGCAGTGGACAGGGGGCAAACACCGGGGAGCTGTTTTTT
CASSGQGANTGELFF
>NA|NA|TRBJ1-6|TRBV27
TGTGCCAGCAGTTTCCCGGGGGGGAATTCACCCCTCCACTTT
CASSFPGGNSPLHF
>few|TRBD2|TRBJ2-1|TRBV4-2
TGTGCCAGCAGCCAAGAAATATCCAGCGGGGGCTATGAGCAGTTCTTC
CASSQEISSGGYEQFF
>few|TRBD1|TRBJ2-2|TRBV20-1
TGCAGTGCTATAGACAGGGGCAAGGGTACCGGGGAGCTGTTTTTT
CSAIDRGKGTGELFF
>few|NA|TRBJ2-5|TRBV6-1
TGTGCCAGCAGGGACCCCTGGACAGAAAAAGAGACCCAGTACTTC
CASRDPWTEKETQYF
>few|TRBD2|TRBJ2-2|TRBV20-1
TGCAGTGCTAGAACTAGCGGGGCCTTCACCGGGGAGCTGTTTTTT
CSARTSGAFTGELFF
>few|NA|TRBJ2-4|TRBV11-2
TGTGCCAGCAGCTTTTCATCAGGGAAAGCCAAAAACATTCAGTACTTC
CASSFSSGKAKNIQYF
>NA|TRBD1|TRBJ2-1|TRBV29-1
TGCAGCGTCATGACAGGGGGGGATGAGCAGTTCTTC
CSVMTGGDEQFF
>few|NA|TRBJ2-7|TRBV20-1
TGCAGTGCCCGTGAACCAGCTGCCGCCGAGCAGTACTTC
CSAREPAAAEQYF
>few|NA|TRBJ2-7|TRBV11-1
TGTGCCAGCAGCTTAGTATACAGGACCTACGAGCAGTACTTC
CASSLVYRTYEQYF
>few|TRBD1|TRBJ2-1|TRBV7-9
TGTGCCAGCAGCTCCCGGGACAGGAATTACAATGAGCAGTTCTTC
CASSSRDRNYNEQFF
>NA|NA|TRBJ1-5|TRBV5-1
TGCGCCAGCAGCTTAGGGGGGCTCGATCAGCCCCAGCATTTT
CASSLGGLDQPQHF
>NA|NA|TRBJ1-4|TRBV20-1
TGCAGTGCTAGTTTCCAGGGACGGGGAGTTGAAAAACTGTTTTTT
CSASFQGRGVEKLFF
>few|NA|TRBJ2-7|TRBV20-1
TGCAGTGCCAGGGTACGGACTACCTACGAGCAGTACTTC
CSARVRTTYEQYF
>once|NA|TRBJ2-7|TRBV7-9
TGTGCCAGCAGCTTATCCGCAGGTTCGAGCGAGCAGTACTTC
CASSLSAGSSEQYF
>few|TRBD1|TRBJ1-1|TRBV6-2/TRBV6-3
TGTGCCAGCACTCAGGACAGGGCGAACACTGAAGCTTTCTTT
CASTQDRANTEAFF
>few|TRBD2|TRBJ2-6|TRBV10-3
TGTGCCATCAGAATGGCGGGACTAGAGACGTTAAGCTCTGGGGCCAACGTCCTGACTTTC
CAIRMAGLETLSSGANVLTF